Presented here are 17 T cell receptor beta chains from one specimen sequenced in a study of blood T cell repertoires in COVID-19. Assay: immunoSEQ multiplex PCR; the TCRdb copy retains only in-frame clones and omits some. The sample lists about 240,000 clones; around 88% were seen once. The sequenced sample consisted of peripheral blood. Receptors originate from a man at least 80 years old with acute or convalescent COVID-19.

This clone was seen more than once but under ten times. The chain uses TRBV27 and TRBJ1-4, with 7 bases lining up with TRBD1. Per germline, CDR1 MNHEY and CDR2 SMNVEV (reference sequence). The CDR3 runs 13 residues. After removal of 10 bases from V and 12 bases from J, the junction contained 14 bases not matched to a gene. The CDR3 nucleotides are TGTGCCAAACCCCCAGGGGGGAGGAGTGAACTGTTTTTT. This codes for CAKPPGGRSELFF.

V usage is TRBV9 and J usage is TRBJ2-5; perhaps TRBD1 as D (6 bases). Trimming pared 0 bases from V and 2 bases from J, leaving 8 bases between. From germline, CDR1 is SGDLS and CDR2 YYNGEE. There are 14 residues in the CDR3. The CDR3 nucleotides are TGTGCCAGCAGCGTAGCCCAGGGGCAAGAGACCCAGTACTTC. This codes for CASSVAQGQETQYF.

CDR3 nucleotide sequence: TGTGCCAGCAGCCAACGACAGGGCCCCGCTAACTATGGCTACACCTTC. It translates to CASSQRQGPANYGYTF. The rearrangement joins TRBV3-1 (or the pseudogene TRBV3-2) to TRBJ1-2; 7 bases are a match to TRBD1. Losses at the gene ends were 2 bases for V and 0 bases for J; bases not matched to a gene: 6. The CDR3 contains 16 residues. Germline V gene sequence: CDR1 LGHDT, CDR2 YNNKEL (reference sequence).

This rearrangement joins TRBV4-1 to TRBJ1-2, with D possibly being TRBD1 (5 bases). CDR1 and CDR2 from the germline V gene are MGHRA and YSYEKL. V was clipped by 1 base and J by 5 bases, with 14 bases between them. The CDR3 is made up of 15 amino acids. In nucleotides, the CDR3 is TGCGCCAGCAGCCAAGCCCGACAGAGCGATTATGGCTACACCTTC. Translation: CASSQARQSDYGYTF.

The V call is TRBV7-8, the J call TRBJ1-1; 7 positions match TRBD1. V was clipped by 4 bases and J by 3 bases; unmatched bases: 2. In germline, CDR1 is SGHVS, CDR2 FQNEAQ. The CDR3 loop spans 13 amino acids. DNA of the CDR3: TGTGCCAGCAGCTGGCAGGGGGACACTGAAGCTTTCTTT. This codes for CASSWQGDTEAFF.

The V call is TRBV6-2 or TRBV6-3, the J call TRBJ1-1, with 8 bases that match TRBD1. V shed 5 bases, J shed 0 bases, and the junction held 8 bases outside the gene matches. This CDR3 region has 16 residues. CDR1 is MNHEY, CDR2 SVGEGT, per germline. Here the CDR3 reads CASSRPTGALNTEAFF. CDR3 DNA: TGTGCCAGCAGTCGCCCGACAGGGGCCCTGAACACTGAAGCTTTCTTT.

V gene TRBV10-2 combines with J gene TRBJ1-5; no clear D. V was pared by 6 bases and J by 5 bases, with 11 bases between. Germline CDR1 WSHSY, CDR2 SAAADI. The CDR3 length is 13 residues. The CDR3 coding sequence is TGCGCCAGCAGCGCAGGCAACTATCAGCCCCAGCATTTT. It is translated as CASSAGNYQPQHF.

This clone was observed once. This sequence joins TRBV5-1 and TRBJ2-7; TRBD2 aligns across 9 bases. Trimming at V came to 7 bases and at J to 3 bases, leaving 14 bases not matched to a gene. Germline assignment: CDR1 SGHRS and CDR2 YFSETQ. The CDR3 is 16 residues long. The CDR3 is CASEAGLAGPFYEQYF. In nucleotides, the CDR3 is TGCGCCAGCGAGGCGGGTCTAGCGGGGCCTTTCTACGAGCAGTACTTC.

The V gene is TRBV6-5, the J gene TRBJ1-1; D ambiguous. The germline V gene encodes CDR1 MNHEY and CDR2 SVGAGI. Trimming cost V 4 bases and J 0 bases, with 3 bases left between them. The CDR3 contains 12 residues. The CDR3 DNA is TGTGCCAGCAGTTCGGTGAACACTGAAGCTTTCTTT. Residues: CASSSVNTEAFF.

The CDR3 reads CASSAQPTNEKLFF. CDR3 sequence (DNA): TGTGCCAGCAGCGCACAGCCAACTAATGAAAAACTGTTTTTT. The genes are TRBV6-5 and TRBJ1-4; D gene ambiguous. Germline CDR1 reads MNHEY; CDR2 reads SVGAGI. The CDR3 runs to 14 residues. V dropped 6 bases and J dropped 0 bases, with 8 bases sitting between them.

This chain connects TRBV5-4 to TRBJ1-2; 7 bases match TRBD1. The CDR3 contains 16 residues. Germline trimming cut 0 bases from V and 1 base from J; bases unmatched to any gene: 6. Germline V lookup: CDR1 SGHNT, CDR2 YYREEE (reference sequence). The CDR3 coding sequence is TGTGCCAGCAGCTTGGGGGGGACAGACTATAACTATGGCTACACCTTC. Its protein is CASSLGGTDYNYGYTF.

This clone has more than one count but fewer than ten. The chain recombines TRBV10-2 with TRBJ1-6; D gene uncertain. The CDR3 loop spans 19 amino acids. Trimming removed 0 bases at V and 0 bases at J, with 15 bases between. Germline CDR1 reads WSHSY; CDR2 reads SAAADI. The CDR3 DNA sequence: TGCGCCAGCAGTGAGTCGGTCTCGCGGGAGAGCTCCTATAATTCACCCCTCCACTTT. This codes for CASSESVSRESSYNSPLHF.

The chain carries TRBV5-1 and TRBJ2-1, with TRBD2 matching over 12 bases. CDR1 is SGHRS and CDR2 is YFSETQ in the germline V gene. The length of the CDR3 is 17 residues. The V and J ends lost 0 bases and 6 bases, in that order; junction bases with no gene match: 7. The CDR3 region has the DNA TGCGCCAGCAGCTTGGGTACCGGACTAGCGGGACTCAATGAGCAGTTCTTC. Amino acid sequence: CASSLGTGLAGLNEQFF.

V and J are TRBV5-6 and TRBJ1-6; perhaps TRBD1 as D (5 bases). Deletions cut 0 bases from V and 7 bases from J, with 8 bases between. CDR3 length: 14 amino acids. Germline CDR1 is SGHDT and CDR2 is YYEEEE. Written as DNA, the CDR3 is TGTGCCAGCAGCTTGGGACAGTCGAATTCACCCCTCCACTTT. The encoded protein is CASSLGQSNSPLHF.

The J gene is TRBJ2-7, the V gene TRBV7-2; the D is unclear. Germline CDR1 reads SGHTA; CDR2 reads FQGNSA. This CDR3 spans 14 amino acids. Deletions cut 2 bases from V and 5 bases from J, with 13 bases between. CDR3 bases: TGTGCCAGCAGCTTAAATCCCCTGAGAGACGAGCAGTACTTC. It specifies CASSLNPLRDEQYF.

This chain links TRBV5-1 with TRBJ2-2, with 9 nucleotides matching TRBD2. The CDR3 is made up of 15 amino acids. With 4 bases clipped from V and 4 bases from J, the junction kept 5 bases outside the gene matches. Germline V lookup: CDR1 SGHRS, CDR2 YFSETQ. The CDR3 bases are TGCGCCAGCAGCCAGGCGGGGGGGCCCACCGGGGAGCTGTTTTTT. As protein: CASSQAGGPTGELFF.

The chain recombines TRBV28 with TRBJ2-7, with 15 bases that match TRBD2. Germline CDR1 MDHEN, CDR2 SYDVKM. The junction had 3 bases not matched to a gene; V was cut back by 7 bases and J by 2 bases. The CDR3 has 15 amino acids. The CDR3 coding sequence is TGTGCCAGCACCGGGACTAGCGGGGGGACCTACGAGCAGTACTTC. It specifies CASTGTSGGTYEQYF. Complete variable domain (other parts from reference TRBV28 and TRBJ2-7): DVKVTQSSRYLVKRTGEKVFLECVQDMDHENMFWYRQDPGLGLRLIYFSYDVKMKEKGDIPEGYSVSREKKERFSLILESASTNQTSMYLCASTGTSGGTYEQYFGPGTRLTVT.